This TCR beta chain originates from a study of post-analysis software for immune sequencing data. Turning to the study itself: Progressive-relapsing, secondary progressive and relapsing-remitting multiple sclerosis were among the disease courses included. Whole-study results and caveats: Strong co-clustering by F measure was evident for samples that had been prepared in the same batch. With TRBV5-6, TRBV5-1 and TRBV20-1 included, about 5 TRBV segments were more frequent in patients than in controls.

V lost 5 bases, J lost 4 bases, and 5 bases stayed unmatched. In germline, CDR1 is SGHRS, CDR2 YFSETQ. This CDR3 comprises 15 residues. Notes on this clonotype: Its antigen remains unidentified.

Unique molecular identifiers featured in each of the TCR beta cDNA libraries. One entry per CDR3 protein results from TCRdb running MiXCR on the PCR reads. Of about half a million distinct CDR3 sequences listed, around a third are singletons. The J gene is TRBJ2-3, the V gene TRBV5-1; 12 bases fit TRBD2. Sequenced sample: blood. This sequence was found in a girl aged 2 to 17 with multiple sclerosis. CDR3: CASRGLAGPSDTQYF. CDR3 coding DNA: TGCGCCAGCAGAGGACTAGCGGGACCCTCAGATACGCAGTATTTT.